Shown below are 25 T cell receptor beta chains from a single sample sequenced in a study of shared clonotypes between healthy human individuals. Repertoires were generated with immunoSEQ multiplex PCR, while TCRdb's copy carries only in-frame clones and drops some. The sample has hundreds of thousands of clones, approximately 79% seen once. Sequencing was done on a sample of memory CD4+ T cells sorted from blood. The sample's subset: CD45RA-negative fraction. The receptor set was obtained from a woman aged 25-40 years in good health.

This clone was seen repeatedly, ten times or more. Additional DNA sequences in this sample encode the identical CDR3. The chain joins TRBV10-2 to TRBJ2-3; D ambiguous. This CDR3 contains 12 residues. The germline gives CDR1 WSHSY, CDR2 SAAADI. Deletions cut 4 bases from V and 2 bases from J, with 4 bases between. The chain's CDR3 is CASSGTTDTQYF. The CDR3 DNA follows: TGCGCCAGCAGTGGAACCACAGATACGCAGTATTTT.

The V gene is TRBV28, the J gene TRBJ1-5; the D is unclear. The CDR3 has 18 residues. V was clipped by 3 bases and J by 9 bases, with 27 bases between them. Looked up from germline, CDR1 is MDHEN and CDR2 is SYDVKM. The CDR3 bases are TGTGCCAGCAGTTTCCCGGTCATCCGGGATAATGCCCCAAGGCCCCAGCATTTT. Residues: CASSFPVIRDNAPRPQHF. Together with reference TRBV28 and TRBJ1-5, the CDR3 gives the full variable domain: DVKVTQSSRYLVKRTGEKVFLECVQDMDHENMFWYRQDPGLGLRLIYFSYDVKMKEKGDIPEGYSVSREKKERFSLILESASTNQTSMYLCASSFPVIRDNAPRPQHFGDGTRLSIL.

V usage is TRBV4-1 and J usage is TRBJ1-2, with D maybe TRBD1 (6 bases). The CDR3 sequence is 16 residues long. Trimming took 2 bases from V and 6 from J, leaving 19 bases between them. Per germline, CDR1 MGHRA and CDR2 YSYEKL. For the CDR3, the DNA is TGCGCCAGCAGCCAACCGAAATCGACAGGCATCCATGGCTACACCTTC. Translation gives CASSQPKSTGIHGYTF.

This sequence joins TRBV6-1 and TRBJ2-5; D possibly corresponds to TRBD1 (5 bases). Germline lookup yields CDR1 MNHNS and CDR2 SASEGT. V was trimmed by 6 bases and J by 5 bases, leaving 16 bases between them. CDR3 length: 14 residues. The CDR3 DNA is TGTGCCAGCAGGCCTCAGGGTAATCTGGAGACCCAGTACTTC. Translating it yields CASRPQGNLETQYF.

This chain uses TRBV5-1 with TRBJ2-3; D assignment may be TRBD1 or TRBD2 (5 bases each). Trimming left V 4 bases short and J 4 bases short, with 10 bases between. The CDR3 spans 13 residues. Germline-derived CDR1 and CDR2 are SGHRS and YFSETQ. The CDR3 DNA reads TGCGCCAGCAGCCCCCTGGGGGCAGATACGCAGTATTTT. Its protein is CASSPLGADTQYF.

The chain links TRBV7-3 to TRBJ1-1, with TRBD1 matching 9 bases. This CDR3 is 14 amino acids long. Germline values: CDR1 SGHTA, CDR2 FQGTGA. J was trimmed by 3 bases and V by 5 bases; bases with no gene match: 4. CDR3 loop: CASSPGQGYTEAFF. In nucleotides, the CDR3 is TGTGCCAGCAGCCCTGGACAGGGGTACACTGAAGCTTTCTTT.

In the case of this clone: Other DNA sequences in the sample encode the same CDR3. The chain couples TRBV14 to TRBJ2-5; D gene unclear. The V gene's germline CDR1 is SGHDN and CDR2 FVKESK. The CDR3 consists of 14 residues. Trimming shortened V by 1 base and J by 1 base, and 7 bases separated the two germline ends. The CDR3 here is CASSQGQIQETQYF. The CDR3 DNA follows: TGTGCCAGCAGCCAAGGGCAGATCCAAGAGACCCAGTACTTC.

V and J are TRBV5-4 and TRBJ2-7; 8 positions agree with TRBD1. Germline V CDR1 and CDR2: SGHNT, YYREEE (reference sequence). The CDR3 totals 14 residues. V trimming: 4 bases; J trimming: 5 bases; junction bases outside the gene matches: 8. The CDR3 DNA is TGTGCCAGCAGCACATGGACAGGGTTCAACGAGCAGTACTTC. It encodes CASSTWTGFNEQYF.

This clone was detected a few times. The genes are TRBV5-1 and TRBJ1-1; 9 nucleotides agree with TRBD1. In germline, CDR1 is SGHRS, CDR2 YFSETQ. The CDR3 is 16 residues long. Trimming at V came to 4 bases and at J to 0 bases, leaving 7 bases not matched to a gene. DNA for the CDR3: TGCGCCAGCAGCCCGGACAGGGGAACTATGAACACTGAAGCTTTCTTT. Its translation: CASSPDRGTMNTEAFF.

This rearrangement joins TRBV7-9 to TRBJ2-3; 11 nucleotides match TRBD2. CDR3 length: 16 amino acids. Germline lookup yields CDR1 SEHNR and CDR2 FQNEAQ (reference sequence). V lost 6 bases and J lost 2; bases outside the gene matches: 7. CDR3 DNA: TGTGCCAGCAGGCGGGGGACTAGCGGTTCCACAGATACGCAGTATTTT. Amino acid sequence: CASRRGTSGSTDTQYF.

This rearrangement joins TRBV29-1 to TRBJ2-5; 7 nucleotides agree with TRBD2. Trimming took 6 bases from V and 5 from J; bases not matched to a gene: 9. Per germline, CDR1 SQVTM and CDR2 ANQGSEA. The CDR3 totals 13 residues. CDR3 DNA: TGCAGCGTCAATGCGGGAGATGGTGAGACCCAGTACTTC. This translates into CSVNAGDGETQYF. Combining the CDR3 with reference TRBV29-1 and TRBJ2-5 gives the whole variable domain SAVISQKPSRDICQRGTSLTIQCQVDSQVTMMFWYRQQPGQSLTLIATANQGSEATYESGFVIDKFPISRPNLTFSTLTVSNMSPEDSSIYLCSVNAGDGETQYFGPGTRLLVL.

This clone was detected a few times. This CDR3 is CASRDQPGQGYEQYF. CDR3 nucleotides: TGTGCCAGCAGAGACCAACCGGGCCAGGGCTACGAGCAGTACTTC. The chain couples TRBV19 to TRBJ2-7; weak D call: TRBD1 (5 bases). Trimming cost V 9 bases and J 3 bases, with 21 bases left between them. This CDR3 spans 15 amino acids. Per germline, CDR1 LNHDA and CDR2 SQIVND (reference sequence).

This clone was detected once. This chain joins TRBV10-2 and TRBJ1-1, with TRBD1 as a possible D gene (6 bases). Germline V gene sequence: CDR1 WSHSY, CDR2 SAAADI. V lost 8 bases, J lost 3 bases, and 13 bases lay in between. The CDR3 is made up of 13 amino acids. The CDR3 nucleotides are TGCGCCAGCCAGGGGTTCGGGGACACTGAAGCTTTCTTT. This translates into CASQGFGDTEAFF.

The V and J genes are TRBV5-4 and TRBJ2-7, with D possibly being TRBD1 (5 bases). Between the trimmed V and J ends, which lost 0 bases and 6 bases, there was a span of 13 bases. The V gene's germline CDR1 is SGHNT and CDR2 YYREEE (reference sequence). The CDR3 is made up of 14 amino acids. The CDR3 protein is CASSLGRGPLEQYF. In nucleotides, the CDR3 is TGTGCCAGCAGCTTGGGTAGGGGCCCTCTCGAGCAGTACTTC.

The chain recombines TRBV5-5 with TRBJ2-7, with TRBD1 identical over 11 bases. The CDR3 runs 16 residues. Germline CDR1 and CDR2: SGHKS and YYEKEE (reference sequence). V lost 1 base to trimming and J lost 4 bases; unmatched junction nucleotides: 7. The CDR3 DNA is TGTGCCAGCAGCTTGCGCCCTGGGACAGGGGGTTACGAGCAGTACTTC. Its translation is CASSLRPGTGGYEQYF.

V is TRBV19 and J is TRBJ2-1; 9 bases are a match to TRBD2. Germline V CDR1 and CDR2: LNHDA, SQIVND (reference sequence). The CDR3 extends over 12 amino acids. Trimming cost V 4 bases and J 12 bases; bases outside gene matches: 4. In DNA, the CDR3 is TGTGCCAGTAGTACTCAGACTAGCGGGCAGTTCTTC. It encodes CASSTQTSGQFF.

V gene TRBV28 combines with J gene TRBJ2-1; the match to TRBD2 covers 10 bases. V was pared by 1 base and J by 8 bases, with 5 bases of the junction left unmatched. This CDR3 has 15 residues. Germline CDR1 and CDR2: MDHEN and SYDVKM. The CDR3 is CASSLSSGSIDEQFF. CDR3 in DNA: TGTGCCAGCAGTTTATCTAGCGGGAGCATCGATGAGCAGTTCTTC. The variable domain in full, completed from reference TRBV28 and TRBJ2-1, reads DVKVTQSSRYLVKRTGEKVFLECVQDMDHENMFWYRQDPGLGLRLIYFSYDVKMKEKGDIPEGYSVSREKKERFSLILESASTNQTSMYLCASSLSSGSIDEQFFGPGTRLTVL.

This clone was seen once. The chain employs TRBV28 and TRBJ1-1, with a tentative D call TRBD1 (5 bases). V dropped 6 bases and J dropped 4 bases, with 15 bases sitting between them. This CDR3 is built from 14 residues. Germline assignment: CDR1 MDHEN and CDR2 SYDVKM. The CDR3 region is CASRRQQGSTEAFF. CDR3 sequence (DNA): TGTGCCAGCAGGAGACAGCAGGGTAGCACTGAAGCTTTCTTT.

CDR3 nucleotides: TGTGCCAGCAGTAGAAACAGGGATCACTATGGCTACACCTTC. Translation: CASSRNRDHYGYTF. The gene calls are TRBV27 and TRBJ1-2, with a tentative D call TRBD1 (6 bases). V lost 5 bases and J 3 bases, leaving 13 bases between the germline ends. Germline CDR1 MNHEY, CDR2 SMNVEV (reference sequence). This CDR3 is built from 14 residues.

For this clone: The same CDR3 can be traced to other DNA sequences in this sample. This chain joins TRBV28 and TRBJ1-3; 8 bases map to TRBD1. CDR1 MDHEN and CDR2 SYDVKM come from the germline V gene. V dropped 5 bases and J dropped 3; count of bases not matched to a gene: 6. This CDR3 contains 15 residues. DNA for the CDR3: TGTGCCAGCAGTACGACAGGGGCCTTTGGAAACACCATATATTTT. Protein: CASSTTGAFGNTIYF.

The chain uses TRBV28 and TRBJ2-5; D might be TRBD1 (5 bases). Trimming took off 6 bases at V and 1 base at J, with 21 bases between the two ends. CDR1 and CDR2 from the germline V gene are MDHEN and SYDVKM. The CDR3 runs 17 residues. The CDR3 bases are TGTGCCAGCAGGAGCCGACGCATGAGGACAATCCAAGAGACCCAGTACTTC. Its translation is CASRSRRMRTIQETQYF.

CDR3 DNA sequence: TGTGCCAGCTCACCGGCGGGACTAGAAACAGATACGCAGTATTTT. It specifies CASSPAGLETDTQYF. The V call is TRBV18, the J call TRBJ2-3; 8 nucleotides line up with TRBD2. The ends lost 3 bases at V and 3 bases at J; junction bases unmatched: 5. The V gene's germline CDR1 is KGHSH and CDR2 LQKENI. This CDR3 is 15 amino acids long.

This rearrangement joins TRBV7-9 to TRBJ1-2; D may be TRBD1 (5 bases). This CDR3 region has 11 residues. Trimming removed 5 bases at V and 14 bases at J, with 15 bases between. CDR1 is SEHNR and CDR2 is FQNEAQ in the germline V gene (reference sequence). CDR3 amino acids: CASSPRGAWTF. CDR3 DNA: TGTGCCAGCAGCCCCCGAGGGGCGTGGACCTTC.

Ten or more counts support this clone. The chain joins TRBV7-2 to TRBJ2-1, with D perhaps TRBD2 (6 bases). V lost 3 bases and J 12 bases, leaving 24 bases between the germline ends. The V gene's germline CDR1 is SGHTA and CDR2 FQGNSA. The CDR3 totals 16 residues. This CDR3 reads CASSFLPSAITGGQFF. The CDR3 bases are TGTGCCAGCAGCTTCTTGCCTAGCGCAATCACGGGTGGGCAGTTCTTC. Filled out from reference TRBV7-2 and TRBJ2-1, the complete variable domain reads GAGVSQSPSNKVTEKGKDVELRCDPISGHTALYWYRQSLGQGLEFLIYFQGNSAPDKSGLPSDRFSAERTGGSVSTLTIQRTQQEDSAVYLCASSFLPSAITGGQFFGPGTRLTVL.

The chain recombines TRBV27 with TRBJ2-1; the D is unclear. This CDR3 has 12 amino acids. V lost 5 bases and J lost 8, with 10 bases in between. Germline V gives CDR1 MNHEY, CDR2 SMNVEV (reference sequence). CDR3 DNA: TGTGCCAGCAGTGGGGTCGGTCATGAGCAGTTCTTC. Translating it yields CASSGVGHEQFF.